The 10 T cell receptor beta chains below come from one sample, sequenced in a study of response to subunit inactivated influenza vaccine. TCRdb re-derived calls from the RT-PCR reads in MiXCR, one entry per CDR3 protein. The data show 500,000 to 600,000 distinct CDR3 sequences, with around 11% seen just once and roughly 11% held by the top ten. A further study also used this sample, focusing on T cells expressing NK-cell markers. That study adds: In generating TCR beta cDNA, 5'RACE template switching with UMIs was used.

This specimen was PBMCs from blood, taken on the day of vaccination. The source of these receptors is a man aged 50-60 years who received an inactivated influenza vaccine.

The chain combines TRBV5-1 with TRBJ2-7; 12 bases align to TRBD1. Germline CDR1 reads SGHRS; CDR2 reads YFSETQ. Germline trimming cut 4 bases from V and 5 bases from J; bases unmatched to any gene: 4. The CDR3 is made up of 14 amino acids. CDR3 in DNA: TGCGCCAGCAGCCCGGGACAGGGGGCGGACGAGCAGTACTTC. Amino acid sequence: CASSPGQGADEQYF.

This clonotype was counted only a few times. The rearrangement links TRBV4-2 to TRBJ2-2; TRBD2 is a possible D gene (5 bases). The CDR3 consists of 16 residues. Per germline, CDR1 LGHNA and CDR2 YNFKEQ. Trimming pared 0 bases from V and 7 bases from J, leaving 15 bases between. CDR3 sequence (DNA): TGTGCCAGCAGCCAAGATCACCCAAGGGAGTTCGGGGAGCTGTTTTTT. It encodes CASSQDHPREFGELFF.

This clonotype occurred a few times. This chain uses TRBV5-1 with TRBJ2-3, with 9 bases fitting TRBD2. Germline V gene lookup returns CDR1 SGHRS and CDR2 YFSETQ. V lost 0 bases and J lost 3; bases outside the gene matches: 2. The CDR3 length is 15 residues. The CDR3 reads CASSLGSGRTDTQYF. CDR3 DNA sequence: TGCGCCAGCAGCTTGGGCAGCGGGAGGACAGATACGCAGTATTTT.

This clonotype was counted ten times or more. This sequence joins TRBV12-3 or TRBV12-4 and TRBJ2-1; D is uncertain. The CDR3 totals 12 residues. The V and J ends lost 8 bases and 5 bases respectively, with 10 bases between them. The CDR3 loop is CASAQRNNEQFF. The CDR3 DNA is TGTGCCAGCGCACAACGAAACAATGAGCAGTTCTTC.

The V call is TRBV3-1, the J call TRBJ2-2; TRBD2 might be the D (6 bases). Germline loops: CDR1 LGHDT, CDR2 YNNKEL (reference sequence). This CDR3 is 16 amino acids long. V lost 6 bases to trimming and J lost 4 bases, with 18 bases between them. The CDR3 DNA sequence: TGTGCCAGCAGAAGGATAGGCGGGGACTTCACCGGGGAGCTGTTTTTT. Its protein is CASRRIGGDFTGELFF.

The chain uses TRBV11-2 and TRBJ2-1; 8 nucleotides agree with TRBD2. Looked up from germline, CDR1 is SGHAT and CDR2 is FQNNGV. CDR3 length equals 16 residues. J was trimmed by 3 bases and V by 1 base; bases with no gene match: 5. The CDR3 sequence: CASSLGLSGDYNEQFF. The CDR3 coding sequence is TGTGCCAGCAGCTTAGGCCTTAGCGGGGACTACAATGAGCAGTTCTTC. Supplemented by reference TRBV11-2 and TRBJ2-1, the full variable domain reads EAGVAQSPRYKIIEKRQSVAFWCNPISGHATLYWYQQILGQGPKLLIQFQNNGVVDDSQLPKDRFSAERLKGVDSTLKIQPAKLEDSAVYLCASSLGLSGDYNEQFFGPGTRLTVL.

This clonotype was detected a few times. The genes are TRBV30 and TRBJ2-7; tentatively, D is TRBD1 (5 bases). Trimming stripped 0 bases from V and 4 bases from J, with 10 bases between. This CDR3 spans 13 amino acids. Germline CDR1 GTSNPN, CDR2 SVGIG (reference sequence). CDR3 residues: CAWSVGAWYEQYF. The CDR3 DNA reads TGTGCCTGGAGTGTAGGGGCTTGGTACGAGCAGTACTTC. The full variable domain, in which reference TRBV30 and TRBJ2-7 provide the parts outside the CDR3, is SQTIHQWPATLVQPVGSPLSLECTVEGTSNPNLYWYRQAAGRGLQLLFYSVGIGQISSEVPQNLSASRPQDRQFILSSKKLLLSDSGFYLCAWSVGAWYEQYFGPGTRLTVT.

The chain uses TRBV7-2 and TRBJ2-3, with TRBD2 matching over 7 bases. Trimming took 3 bases from V and 4 from J; bases not matched to a gene: 10. The CDR3 contains 16 residues. The germline gives CDR1 SGHTA, CDR2 FQGNSA. The DNA of the CDR3 is TGTGCCAGCAGCTTCAACGGGGGGAGTTGGGCAGATACGCAGTATTTT. It codes for CASSFNGGSWADTQYF.

This clonotype was recorded a few times. The chain couples TRBV4-1 to TRBJ2-5; TRBD2 matches 13 bases. From germline, CDR1 is MGHRA and CDR2 YSYEKL. The CDR3 has 18 amino acids. The trim removed 2 bases at V and 3 bases at J, leaving 9 bases unmatched. CDR3 DNA: TGCGCCAGCAGCCAAACACGGACTAGCGGGGGCCAGAAAGAGACCCAGTACTTC. This gives the protein CASSQTRTSGGQKETQYF.

This clonotype turned up a few times. The chain is built from TRBV3-1 and TRBJ2-3; the D gene is possibly TRBD2 (7 bases). CDR1 and CDR2 from the germline V gene are LGHDT and YNNKEL (reference sequence). The V end was cut by 8 bases, the J end by 0 bases, with 30 bases between. The CDR3 extends over 20 amino acids. The CDR3, as DNA: TGTGCCAGCTCCAGCTTTTCAATAGGGGGGGGTTCTTCTAGCACAGATACGCAGTATTTT. This encodes CASSSFSIGGGSSSTDTQYF.